This TCR beta chain was found in a study of spatial heterogeneity in lung cancer. For the study at large: Alpha-chain sequences were consistently detected less often than beta-chain sequences. Combinations of a unique TCR and a UMI were tallied in raw reads, and on average each appeared more than ten times.

Each CDR3 protein is one row after TCRdb ran MiXCR on the 5' RACE reads. The repertoire holds fewer than 20,000 distinct CDR3 sequences, with over 15% as singletons. Time point defined: sample taken at primary tumor resection. Whole RNA, isolated from tumor, nontumor lung or frozen PBMC, was sequenced without prior sorting. In its sample, this clonotype was seen many times. V shed 5 bases, J shed 5 bases, and the junction held 6 bases outside the gene matches. Germline V gene data show CDR1 as SGHNT and CDR2 as YENEEA. This CDR3 comprises 13 residues. Sequenced material: PBMCs, taken at surgery. The V and J genes are TRBV11-3 and TRBJ2-7, with TRBD1 matching 7 bases. This clonotype was sampled from a male donor with early-stage non-small cell lung cancer. CDR3 coding DNA: TGTGCCAGCAGCGAACAGGGGACCGACGAGCAGTACTTC. Translation: CASSEQGTDEQYF.